This T cell receptor (beta chain) was captured in a study of regulatory T cells in long-lasting Graves disease. The overall study: Positivity for TSH receptor antibodies plus over 5 years of antithyroid drugs meant persistent Graves' disease. Study-level points and caveats: Results may be inaccurate due to the small sample size.

At least ten counts were recorded for this clonotype. What it recognizes is unknown. To make TCR beta libraries, researchers used iRepertoire HTBI primers and Arm-PCR of CDR3 regions. A single record per CDR3 protein comes from TCRdb applying MiXCR to the multiplex PCR reads. The sample includes about 340,000 distinct CDR3 sequences, less than 20% of them seen just once. Time point in this sample: persistent/refractory GD, antithyroid drugs over 5 years with positive TRAb. Preparation of the TCR library used RNA extracted from PBMCs. EDTA tubes received approximately 9.8 milliliters of drawn peripheral blood. This specimen consisted of peripheral blood mononuclear cells (PBMCs), obtained when the disease was refractory, from a patient treated with antithyroid drugs. This TCR was recovered from a female donor with Graves disease.

The CDR3 spells CASSMVGQETQYF. In DNA form, the CDR3 reads TGTGCCAGTAGTATGGTCGGCCAAGAGACCCAGTACTTC. This chain connects TRBV19 to TRBJ2-5, with unresolved D. In germline, CDR1 is LNHDA, CDR2 SQIVND (reference sequence). The V and J ends lost 3 bases and 1 base respectively, with 6 bases between them. There are 13 residues in the CDR3.